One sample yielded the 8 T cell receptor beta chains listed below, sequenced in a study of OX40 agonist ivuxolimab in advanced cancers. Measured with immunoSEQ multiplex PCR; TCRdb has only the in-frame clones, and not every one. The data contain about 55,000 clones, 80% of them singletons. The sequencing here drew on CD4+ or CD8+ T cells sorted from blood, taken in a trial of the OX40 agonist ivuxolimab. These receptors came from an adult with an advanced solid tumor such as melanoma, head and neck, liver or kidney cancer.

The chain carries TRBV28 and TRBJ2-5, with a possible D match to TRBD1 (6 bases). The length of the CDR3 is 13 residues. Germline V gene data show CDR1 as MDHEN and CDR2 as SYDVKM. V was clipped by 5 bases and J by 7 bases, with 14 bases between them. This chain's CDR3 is CASSEQGLGTQYF. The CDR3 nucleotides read TGTGCCAGCAGTGAACAGGGTCTTGGGACCCAGTACTTC.

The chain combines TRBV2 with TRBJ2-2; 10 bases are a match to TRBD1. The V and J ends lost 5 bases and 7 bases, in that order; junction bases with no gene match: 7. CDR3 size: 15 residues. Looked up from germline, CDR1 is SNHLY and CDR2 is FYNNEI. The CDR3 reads CASSRQGASVGELFF. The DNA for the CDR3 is TGTGCCAGCAGTCGACAGGGGGCATCGGTCGGGGAGCTGTTTTTT. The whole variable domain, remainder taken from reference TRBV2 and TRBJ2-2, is EPEVTQTPSHQVTQMGQEVILRCVPISNHLYFYWYRQILGQKVEFLVSFYNNEISEKSEIFDDQFSVERPDGSNFTLKIRSTKLEDSAMYFCASSRQGASVGELFFGEGSRLTVL.

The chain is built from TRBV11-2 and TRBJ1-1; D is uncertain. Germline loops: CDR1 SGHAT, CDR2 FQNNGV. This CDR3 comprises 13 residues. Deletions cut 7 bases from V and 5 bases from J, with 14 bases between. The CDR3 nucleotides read TGTGCCAGCATCATTACGTCCGGGACTGAAGCTTTCTTT. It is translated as CASIITSGTEAFF.

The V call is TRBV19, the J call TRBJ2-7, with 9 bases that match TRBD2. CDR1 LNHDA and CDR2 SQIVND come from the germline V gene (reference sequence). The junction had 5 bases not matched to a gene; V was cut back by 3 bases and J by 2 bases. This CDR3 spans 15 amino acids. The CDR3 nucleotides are TGTGCCAGTAGTATTATGGCGGGAGGGCCCTACGAGCAGTACTTC. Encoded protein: CASSIMAGGPYEQYF. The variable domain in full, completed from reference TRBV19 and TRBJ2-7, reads DGGITQSPKYLFRKEGQNVTLSCEQNLNHDAMYWYRQDPGQGLRLIYYSQIVNDFQKGDIAEGYSVSREKKESFPLTVTSAQKNPTAFYLCASSIMAGGPYEQYFGPGTRLTVT.

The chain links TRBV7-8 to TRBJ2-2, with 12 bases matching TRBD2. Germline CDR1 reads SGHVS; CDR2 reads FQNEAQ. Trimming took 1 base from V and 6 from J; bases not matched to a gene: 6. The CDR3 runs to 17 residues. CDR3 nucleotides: TGTGCCAGCAGCTTAGAGGCTAGCGGGGGGGCCTCCGGGGAGCTGTTTTTT. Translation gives CASSLEASGGASGELFF.

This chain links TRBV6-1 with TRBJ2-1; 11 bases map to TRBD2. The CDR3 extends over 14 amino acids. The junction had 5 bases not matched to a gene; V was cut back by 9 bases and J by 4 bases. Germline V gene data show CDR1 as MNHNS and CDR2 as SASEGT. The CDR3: CASITSGRYNEQFF. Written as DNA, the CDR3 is TGTGCCAGTATTACTAGCGGGAGATACAATGAGCAGTTCTTC.

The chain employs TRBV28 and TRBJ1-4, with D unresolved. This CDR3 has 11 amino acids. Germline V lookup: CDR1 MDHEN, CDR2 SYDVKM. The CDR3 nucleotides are TGTGCGACCGCAACTAATGAAAAACTGTTTTTT. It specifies CATATNEKLFF.

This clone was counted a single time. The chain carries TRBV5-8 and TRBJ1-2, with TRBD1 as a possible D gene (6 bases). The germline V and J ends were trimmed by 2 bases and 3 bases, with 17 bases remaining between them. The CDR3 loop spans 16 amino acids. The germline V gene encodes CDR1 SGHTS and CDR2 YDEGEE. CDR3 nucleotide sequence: TGTGCCAGCAGCTTACGGGGGCTCCGACTCGACTATGGCTACACCTTC. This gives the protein CASSLRGLRLDYGYTF. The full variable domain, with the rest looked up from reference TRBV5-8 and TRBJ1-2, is EAGVTQSPTHLIKTRGQQATLRCSPISGHTSVYWYQQALGLGLQFLLWYDEGEERNRGNFPPRFSGRQFPNYSSELNVNALELEDSALYLCASSLRGLRLDYGYTFGSGTRLTVV.